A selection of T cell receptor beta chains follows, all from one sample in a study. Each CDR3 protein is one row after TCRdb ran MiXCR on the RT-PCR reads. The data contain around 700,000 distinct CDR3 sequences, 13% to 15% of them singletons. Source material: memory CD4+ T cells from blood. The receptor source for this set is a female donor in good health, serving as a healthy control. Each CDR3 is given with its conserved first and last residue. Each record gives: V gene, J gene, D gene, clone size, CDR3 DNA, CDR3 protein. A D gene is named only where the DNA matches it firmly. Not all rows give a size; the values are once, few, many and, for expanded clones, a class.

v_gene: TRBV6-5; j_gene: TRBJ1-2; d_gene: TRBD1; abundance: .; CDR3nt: TGTGCCAGCAGTTACTCTGCGACAGGGATTGAAGGTGGCTACACCTTC; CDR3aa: CASSYSATGIEGGYTF
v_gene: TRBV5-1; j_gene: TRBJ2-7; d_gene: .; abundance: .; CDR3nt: TGCGCCAGCAGCCTGGGGGACCGACGGGACGAGCAGTACTTC; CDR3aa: CASSLGDRRDEQYF
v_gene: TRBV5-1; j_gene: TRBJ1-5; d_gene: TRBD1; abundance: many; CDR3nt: TGCGCCAGCAGTCCCGGGACAGGTAGCAATCAGCCCCAGCATTTT; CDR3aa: CASSPGTGSNQPQHF
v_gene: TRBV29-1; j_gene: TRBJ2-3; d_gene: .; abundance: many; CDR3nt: TGCAGCGTTGCAGCGACAGGTTATAGTTCAGATACGCAGTATTTT; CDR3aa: CSVAATGYSSDTQYF
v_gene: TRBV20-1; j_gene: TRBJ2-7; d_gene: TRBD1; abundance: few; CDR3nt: TGCAGTGTTCAGACAGGGGTTGGGCGCGAGCAGTACTTC; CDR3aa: CSVQTGVGREQYF
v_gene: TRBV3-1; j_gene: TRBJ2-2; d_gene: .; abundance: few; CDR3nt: TGTGCCAGCAACCAACAGGGAGCCACCGGGGAGCTGTTTTTT; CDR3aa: CASNQQGATGELFF
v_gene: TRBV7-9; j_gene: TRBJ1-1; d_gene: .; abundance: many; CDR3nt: TGTGCCAGCAGCTTAGTCGGGGCGGACACTGAAGCTTTCTTT; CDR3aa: CASSLVGADTEAFF
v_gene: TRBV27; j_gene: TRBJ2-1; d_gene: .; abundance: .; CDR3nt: TGTGCCAGTAGATCTAGCGCCCCTCGCGATGAGCAGTTCTTC; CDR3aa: CASRSSAPRDEQFF
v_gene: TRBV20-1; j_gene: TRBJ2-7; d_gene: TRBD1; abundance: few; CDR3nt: TGCAGTGCGGACAGGGGGTCTACCTACGAGCAGTACTTC; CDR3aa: CSADRGSTYEQYF
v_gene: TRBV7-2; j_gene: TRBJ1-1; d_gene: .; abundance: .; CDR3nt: TGTGCCAGCAGCTTAGCAGATTCTAACACTGAAGCTTTCTTT; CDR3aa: CASSLADSNTEAFF
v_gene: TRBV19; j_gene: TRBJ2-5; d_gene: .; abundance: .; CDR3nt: TGTGCCAGTAAAATGACCACCTCAGGGGAGACCCAGTACTTC; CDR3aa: CASKMTTSGETQYF
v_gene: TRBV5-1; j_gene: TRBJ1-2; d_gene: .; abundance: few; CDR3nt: TGCGCCAGCAGCTGGAGCGTGCCCGAGGATGGCTACACCTTC; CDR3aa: CASSWSVPEDGYTF
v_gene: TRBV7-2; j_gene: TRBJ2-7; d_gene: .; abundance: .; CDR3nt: TGTGCCAGCAGCTTAGCGTCATCGGAAGGCTACGAGCAGTACTTC; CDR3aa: CASSLASSEGYEQYF
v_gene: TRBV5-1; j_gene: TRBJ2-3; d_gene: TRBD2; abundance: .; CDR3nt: TGCGCCAGCGGACTAGCGGGGGAGACAGATACGCAGTATTTT; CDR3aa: CASGLAGETDTQYF
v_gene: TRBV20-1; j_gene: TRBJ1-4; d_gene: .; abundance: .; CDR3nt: TGCAGTGCTAGATCCCCCCAGGGAGGTGAAACTGAAAAACTGTTTTTT; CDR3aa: CSARSPQGGETEKLFF
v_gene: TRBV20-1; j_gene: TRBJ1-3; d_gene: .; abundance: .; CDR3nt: TGCAGTGCTAGAGAACCGGGTCCCGGAAACACCATATATTTT; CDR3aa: CSAREPGPGNTIYF
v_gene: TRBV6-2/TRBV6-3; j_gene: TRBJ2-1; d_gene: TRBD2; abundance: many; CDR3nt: TGTGCCAGCAAGGGCGGGAGATTAGATGAGCAGTTCTTC; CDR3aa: CASKGGRLDEQFF
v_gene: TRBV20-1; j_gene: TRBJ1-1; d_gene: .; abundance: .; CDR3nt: TGCAGTGCTAGAGTGTCAGTAACTTACACTGAAGCTTTCTTT; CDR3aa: CSARVSVTYTEAFF
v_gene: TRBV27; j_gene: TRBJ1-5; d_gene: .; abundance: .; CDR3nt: TGTGCCAGCATGGTGGGGGCGCATAGCAATCAGCCCCAGCATTTT; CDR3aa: CASMVGAHSNQPQHF
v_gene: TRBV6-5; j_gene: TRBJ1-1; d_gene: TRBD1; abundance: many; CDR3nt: TGTGCCAGCAGTTACTCTAGGACAGGGAACACTGAAGCTTTCTTT; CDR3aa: CASSYSRTGNTEAFF
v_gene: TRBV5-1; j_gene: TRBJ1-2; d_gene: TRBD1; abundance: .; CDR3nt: TGCGCCAGCAGCCAGGGGGCAACCTACTATGGCTACACCTTC; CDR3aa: CASSQGATYYGYTF
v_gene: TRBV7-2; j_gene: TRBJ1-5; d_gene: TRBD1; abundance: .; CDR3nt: TGTGCCAGCAACAGGGGATTTAATCAGCCCCAGCATTTT; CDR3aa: CASNRGFNQPQHF
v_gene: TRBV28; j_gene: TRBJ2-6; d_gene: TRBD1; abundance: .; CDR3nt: TGTGCCAGCAGAGGACAGGCGAGCTCTGGGGCCAACGTCCTGACTTTC; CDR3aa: CASRGQASSGANVLTF
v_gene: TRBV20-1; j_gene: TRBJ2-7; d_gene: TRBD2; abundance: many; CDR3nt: TGCAGTGCTAGAGACCCTAGCGGGAGTCCCTACGAGCAGTACTTC; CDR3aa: CSARDPSGSPYEQYF
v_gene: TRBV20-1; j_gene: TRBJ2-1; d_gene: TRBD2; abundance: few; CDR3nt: TGCAGTGCCCCAACGGGACTAGCGGTTAATGAGCAGTTCTTC; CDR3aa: CSAPTGLAVNEQFF
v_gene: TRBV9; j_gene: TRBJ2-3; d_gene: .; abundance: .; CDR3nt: TGTGCCAGCAGCGTAGGAGGTGGTTTTACTAGCACAGATACGCAGTATTTT; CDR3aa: CASSVGGGFTSTDTQYF
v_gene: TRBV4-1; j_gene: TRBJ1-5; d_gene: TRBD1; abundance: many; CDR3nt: TGCGCCAGCAGCCAAGGAGGGGTAGACAGGGTCAATCAGCCCCAGCATTTT; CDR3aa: CASSQGGVDRVNQPQHF
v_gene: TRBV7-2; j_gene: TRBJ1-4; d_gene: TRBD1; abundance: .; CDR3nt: TGTGCCAGCAGCAAATTAACAGGGGGATTCTCAACTAATGAAAAACTGTTTTTT; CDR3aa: CASSKLTGGFSTNEKLFF
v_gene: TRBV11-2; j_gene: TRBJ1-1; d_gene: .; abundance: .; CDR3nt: TGTGCCAGCAGCTTTAGGGTTGAAGCTTTCTTT; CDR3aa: CASSFRVEAFF
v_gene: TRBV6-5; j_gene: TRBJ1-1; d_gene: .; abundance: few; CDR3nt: TGTGCCAGCCGCACGGGGGAGGGAGGGAACACTGAAGCTTTCTTT; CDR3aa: CASRTGEGGNTEAFF
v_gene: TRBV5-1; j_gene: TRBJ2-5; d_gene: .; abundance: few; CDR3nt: TGCGCCAGCAGCTGGGGGGGGACAGGAGGCCAAGAGACCCAGTACTTC; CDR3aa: CASSWGGTGGQETQYF
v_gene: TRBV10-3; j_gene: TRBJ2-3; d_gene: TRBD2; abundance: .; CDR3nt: TGTGCCATCAGGGGACTAGCGGGAGCGGGAGATACGCAGTATTTT; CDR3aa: CAIRGLAGAGDTQYF
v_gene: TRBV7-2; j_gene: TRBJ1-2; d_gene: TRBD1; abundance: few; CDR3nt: TGTGCCAGCAGCTTAAAGGGACAGGGGCACTATGGCTACACCTTC; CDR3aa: CASSLKGQGHYGYTF